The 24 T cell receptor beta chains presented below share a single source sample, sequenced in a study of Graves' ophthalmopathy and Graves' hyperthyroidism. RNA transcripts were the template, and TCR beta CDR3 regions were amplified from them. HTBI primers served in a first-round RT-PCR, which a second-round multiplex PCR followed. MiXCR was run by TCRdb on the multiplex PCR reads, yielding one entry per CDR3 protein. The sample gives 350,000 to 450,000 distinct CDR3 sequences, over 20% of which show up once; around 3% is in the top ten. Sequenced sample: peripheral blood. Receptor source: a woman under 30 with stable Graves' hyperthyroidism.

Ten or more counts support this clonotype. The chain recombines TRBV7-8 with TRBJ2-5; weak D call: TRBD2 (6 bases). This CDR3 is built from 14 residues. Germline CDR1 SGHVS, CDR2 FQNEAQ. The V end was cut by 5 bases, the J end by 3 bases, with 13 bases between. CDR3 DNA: TGTGCCAGCAGCCTCCGGAGGAGGGAAGAGACCCAGTACTTC. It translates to CASSLRRREETQYF. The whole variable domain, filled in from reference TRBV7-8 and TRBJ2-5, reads GAGVSQSPRYKVAKRGQDVALRCDPISGHVSLFWYQQALGQGPEFLTYFQNEAQLDKSGLPSDRFFAERPEGSVSTLKIQRTQQEDSAVYLCASSLRRREETQYFGPGTRLLVL.

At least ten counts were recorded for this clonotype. In DNA, the CDR3 is TGTGCCAGCAGCGTAAGGGGTCTACAAACCCGAGGGCAGTACTTC. Its translation: CASSVRGLQTRGQYF. This chain connects TRBV9 to TRBJ2-7; D may be TRBD1 (5 bases). The germline V gene has CDR1 SGDLS and CDR2 YYNGEE. This CDR3 spans 15 amino acids. V gave up 1 base and J gave up 9 bases, with 20 bases separating them.

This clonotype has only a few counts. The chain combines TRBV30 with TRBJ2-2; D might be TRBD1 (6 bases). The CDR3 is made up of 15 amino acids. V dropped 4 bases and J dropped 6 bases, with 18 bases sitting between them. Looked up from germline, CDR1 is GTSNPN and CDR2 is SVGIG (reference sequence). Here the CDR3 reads CAWKITGSSPGELFF. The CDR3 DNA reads TGTGCCTGGAAAATCACAGGGTCGTCCCCCGGGGAGCTGTTTTTT.

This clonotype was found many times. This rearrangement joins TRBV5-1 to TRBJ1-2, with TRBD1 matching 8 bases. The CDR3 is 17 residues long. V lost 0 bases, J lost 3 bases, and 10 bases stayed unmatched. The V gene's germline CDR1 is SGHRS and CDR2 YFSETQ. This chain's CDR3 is CASSLENPGGSDYGYTF. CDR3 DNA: TGCGCCAGCAGCTTGGAAAACCCAGGGGGCTCGGACTATGGCTACACCTTC.

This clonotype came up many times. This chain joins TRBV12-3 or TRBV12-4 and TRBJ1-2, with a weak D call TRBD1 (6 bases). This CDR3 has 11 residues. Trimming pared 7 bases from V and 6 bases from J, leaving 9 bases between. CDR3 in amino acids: CASTQGNGYTF. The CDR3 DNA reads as TGTGCCAGCACCCAGGGGAATGGCTACACCTTC.

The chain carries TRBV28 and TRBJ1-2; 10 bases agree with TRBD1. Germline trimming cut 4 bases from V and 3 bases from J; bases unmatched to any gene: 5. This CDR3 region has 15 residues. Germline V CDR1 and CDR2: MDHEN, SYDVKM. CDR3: CASSSGQGGYYGYTF. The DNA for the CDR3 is TGTGCCAGCAGTTCCGGACAGGGGGGATACTATGGCTACACCTTC.

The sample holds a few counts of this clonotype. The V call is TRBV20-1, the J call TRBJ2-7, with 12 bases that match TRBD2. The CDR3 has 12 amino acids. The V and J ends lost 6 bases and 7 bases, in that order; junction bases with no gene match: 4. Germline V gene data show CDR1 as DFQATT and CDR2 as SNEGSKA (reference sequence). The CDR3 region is CSAPTSGREQYF. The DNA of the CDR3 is TGCAGTGCCCCGACTAGCGGGAGAGAGCAGTACTTC.

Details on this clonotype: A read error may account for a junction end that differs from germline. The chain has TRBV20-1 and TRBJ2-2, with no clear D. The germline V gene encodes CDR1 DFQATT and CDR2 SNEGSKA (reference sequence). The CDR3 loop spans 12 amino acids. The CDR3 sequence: CSARDGTGELFF. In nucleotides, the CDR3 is TGCAGTGCTCGAGACGGGACCGGGGAGCTGTTTTTT.

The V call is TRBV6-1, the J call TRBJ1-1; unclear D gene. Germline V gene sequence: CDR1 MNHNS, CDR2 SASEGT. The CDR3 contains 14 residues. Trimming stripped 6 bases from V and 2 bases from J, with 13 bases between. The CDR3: CASRTVETNTEAFF. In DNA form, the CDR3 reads TGTGCCAGCAGGACTGTGGAGACTAACACTGAAGCTTTCTTT.

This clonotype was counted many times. CDR3 DNA: TGTGCCAGCAGCCCACCCAATACCTACGAGCAGTACTTC. Its protein product is CASSPPNTYEQYF. V usage is TRBV7-6 and J usage is TRBJ2-7, with D hard to call. This CDR3 region has 13 residues. Trimming removed 5 bases at V and 2 bases at J, with 10 bases between. The V gene's germline CDR1 is SGHVS and CDR2 FNYEAQ.

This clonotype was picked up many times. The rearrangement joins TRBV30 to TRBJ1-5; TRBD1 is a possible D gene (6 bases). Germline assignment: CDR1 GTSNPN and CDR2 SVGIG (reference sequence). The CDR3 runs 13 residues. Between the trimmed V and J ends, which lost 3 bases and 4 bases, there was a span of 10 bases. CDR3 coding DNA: TGTGCCTGGAGAGGGGGGGCAAATCAGCCCCAGCATTTT. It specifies CAWRGGANQPQHF.

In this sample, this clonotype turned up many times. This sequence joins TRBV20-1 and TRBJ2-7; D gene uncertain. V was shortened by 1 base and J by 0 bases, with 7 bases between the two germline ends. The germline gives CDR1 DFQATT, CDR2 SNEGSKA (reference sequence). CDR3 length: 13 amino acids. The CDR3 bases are TGCAGTGCTAGAGTCCCGAGCTCCTACGAGCAGTACTTC. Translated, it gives CSARVPSSYEQYF.

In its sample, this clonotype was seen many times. DNA for the CDR3: TGTGCCAGCAGTTACTCACCGGGACAGGGGAGTCAGCCCCAGCATTTT. This gives the protein CASSYSPGQGSQPQHF. The chain joins TRBV6-5 to TRBJ1-5; 10 positions match TRBD1. This CDR3 has 16 amino acids. Trimming cost V 0 bases and J 6 bases; bases outside gene matches: 5. The germline CDR1 and CDR2 sequences are MNHEY and SVGAGI.

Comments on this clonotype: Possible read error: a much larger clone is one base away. The CDR3 DNA sequence: TGCGTCAGCAGCCAAGATAAGGGACTAGGCGAGACCCAGTACTTC. Its translation is CVSSQDKGLGETQYF. V gene TRBV4-3 combines with J gene TRBJ2-5; TRBD2 aligns across 8 bases. Looked up from germline, CDR1 is LGHNA and CDR2 is YSLEER. CDR3 length: 15 residues.

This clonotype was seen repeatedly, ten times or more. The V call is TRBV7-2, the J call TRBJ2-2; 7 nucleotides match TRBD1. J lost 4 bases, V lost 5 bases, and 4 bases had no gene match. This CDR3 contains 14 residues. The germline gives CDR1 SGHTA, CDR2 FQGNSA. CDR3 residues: CASSQGQRTGELFF. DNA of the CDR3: TGTGCCAGCAGCCAGGGACAGCGCACCGGGGAGCTGTTTTTT.

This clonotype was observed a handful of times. The CDR3 spells CATSRTPANEAFF. CDR3 sequence (DNA): TGTGCCACCAGCAGGACACCAGCCAATGAAGCTTTCTTT. The chain employs TRBV15 and TRBJ1-1; D uncertain. Germline V gives CDR1 LNHNV, CDR2 YYDKDF (reference sequence). The CDR3 runs to 13 residues. V lost 3 bases, J lost 7 bases, and 12 bases lay in between.

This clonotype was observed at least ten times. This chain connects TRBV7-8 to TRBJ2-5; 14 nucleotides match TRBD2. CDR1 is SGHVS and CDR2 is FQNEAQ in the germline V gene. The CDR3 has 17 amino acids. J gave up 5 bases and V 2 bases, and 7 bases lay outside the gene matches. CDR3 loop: CASSLYLGLAGAETQYF. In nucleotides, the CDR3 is TGTGCCAGCAGCTTATATTTGGGACTAGCGGGAGCGGAGACCCAGTACTTC.

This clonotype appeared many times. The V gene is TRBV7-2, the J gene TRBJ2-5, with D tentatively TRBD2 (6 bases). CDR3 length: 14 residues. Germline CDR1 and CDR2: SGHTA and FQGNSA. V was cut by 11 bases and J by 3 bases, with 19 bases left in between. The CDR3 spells CASRDVGWKETQYF. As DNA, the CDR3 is TGTGCCTCGCGGGACGTCGGATGGAAAGAGACCCAGTACTTC.

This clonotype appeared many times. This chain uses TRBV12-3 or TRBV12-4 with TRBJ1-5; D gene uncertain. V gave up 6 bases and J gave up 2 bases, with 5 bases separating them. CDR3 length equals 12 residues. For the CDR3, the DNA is TGTGCCAGCAGGATGGGCAATCAGCCCCAGCATTTT. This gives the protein CASRMGNQPQHF.

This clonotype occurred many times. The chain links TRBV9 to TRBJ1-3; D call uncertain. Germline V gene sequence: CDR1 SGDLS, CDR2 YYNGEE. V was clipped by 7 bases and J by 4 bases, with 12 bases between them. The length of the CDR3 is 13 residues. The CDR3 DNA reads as TGTGCCAGCGGCCCCAGGTCGGGAAACACCATATATTTT. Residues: CASGPRSGNTIYF.

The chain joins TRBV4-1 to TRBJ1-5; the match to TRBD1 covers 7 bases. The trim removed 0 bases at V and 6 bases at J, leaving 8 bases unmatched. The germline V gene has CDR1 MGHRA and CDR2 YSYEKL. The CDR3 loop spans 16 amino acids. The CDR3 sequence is CASSQDWAGGSQPQHF. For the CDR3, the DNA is TGCGCCAGCAGCCAAGATTGGGCAGGGGGAAGTCAGCCCCAGCATTTT.

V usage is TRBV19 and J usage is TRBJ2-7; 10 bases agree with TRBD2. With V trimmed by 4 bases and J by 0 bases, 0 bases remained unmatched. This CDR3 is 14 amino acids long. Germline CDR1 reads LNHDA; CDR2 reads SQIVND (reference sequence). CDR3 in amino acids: CASSTSGSSYEQYF. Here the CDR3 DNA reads TGTGCCAGTAGTACTAGCGGGAGCTCCTACGAGCAGTACTTC.

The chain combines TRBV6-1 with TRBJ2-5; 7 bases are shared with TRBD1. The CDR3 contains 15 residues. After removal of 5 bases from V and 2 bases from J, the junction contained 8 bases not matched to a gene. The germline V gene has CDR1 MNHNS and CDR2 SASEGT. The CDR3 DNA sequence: TGTGCCAGCAGTCAACAGGGGTCGATTCAAGAGACCCAGTACTTC. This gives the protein CASSQQGSIQETQYF.

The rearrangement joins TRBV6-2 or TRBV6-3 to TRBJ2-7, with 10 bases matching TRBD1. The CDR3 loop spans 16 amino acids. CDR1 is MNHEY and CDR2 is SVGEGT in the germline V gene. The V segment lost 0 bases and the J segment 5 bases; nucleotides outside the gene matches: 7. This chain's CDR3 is CASSYSPKDRGNEQYF. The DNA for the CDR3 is TGTGCCAGCAGTTACTCGCCAAAGGACAGGGGGAACGAGCAGTACTTC.